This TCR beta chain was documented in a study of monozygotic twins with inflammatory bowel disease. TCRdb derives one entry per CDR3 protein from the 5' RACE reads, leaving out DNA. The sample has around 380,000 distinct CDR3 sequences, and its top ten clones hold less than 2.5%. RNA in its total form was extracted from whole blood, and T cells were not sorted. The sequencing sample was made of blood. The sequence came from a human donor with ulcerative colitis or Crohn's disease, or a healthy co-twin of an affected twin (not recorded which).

Here the CDR3 reads CASSPGQVANGYTF. V is TRBV7-2 and J is TRBJ1-2; TCRdb returns TRBD1, unconfirmable since there is no DNA. The germline gives CDR1 SGHTA, CDR2 FQGNSA. CDR3 length: 14 amino acids.